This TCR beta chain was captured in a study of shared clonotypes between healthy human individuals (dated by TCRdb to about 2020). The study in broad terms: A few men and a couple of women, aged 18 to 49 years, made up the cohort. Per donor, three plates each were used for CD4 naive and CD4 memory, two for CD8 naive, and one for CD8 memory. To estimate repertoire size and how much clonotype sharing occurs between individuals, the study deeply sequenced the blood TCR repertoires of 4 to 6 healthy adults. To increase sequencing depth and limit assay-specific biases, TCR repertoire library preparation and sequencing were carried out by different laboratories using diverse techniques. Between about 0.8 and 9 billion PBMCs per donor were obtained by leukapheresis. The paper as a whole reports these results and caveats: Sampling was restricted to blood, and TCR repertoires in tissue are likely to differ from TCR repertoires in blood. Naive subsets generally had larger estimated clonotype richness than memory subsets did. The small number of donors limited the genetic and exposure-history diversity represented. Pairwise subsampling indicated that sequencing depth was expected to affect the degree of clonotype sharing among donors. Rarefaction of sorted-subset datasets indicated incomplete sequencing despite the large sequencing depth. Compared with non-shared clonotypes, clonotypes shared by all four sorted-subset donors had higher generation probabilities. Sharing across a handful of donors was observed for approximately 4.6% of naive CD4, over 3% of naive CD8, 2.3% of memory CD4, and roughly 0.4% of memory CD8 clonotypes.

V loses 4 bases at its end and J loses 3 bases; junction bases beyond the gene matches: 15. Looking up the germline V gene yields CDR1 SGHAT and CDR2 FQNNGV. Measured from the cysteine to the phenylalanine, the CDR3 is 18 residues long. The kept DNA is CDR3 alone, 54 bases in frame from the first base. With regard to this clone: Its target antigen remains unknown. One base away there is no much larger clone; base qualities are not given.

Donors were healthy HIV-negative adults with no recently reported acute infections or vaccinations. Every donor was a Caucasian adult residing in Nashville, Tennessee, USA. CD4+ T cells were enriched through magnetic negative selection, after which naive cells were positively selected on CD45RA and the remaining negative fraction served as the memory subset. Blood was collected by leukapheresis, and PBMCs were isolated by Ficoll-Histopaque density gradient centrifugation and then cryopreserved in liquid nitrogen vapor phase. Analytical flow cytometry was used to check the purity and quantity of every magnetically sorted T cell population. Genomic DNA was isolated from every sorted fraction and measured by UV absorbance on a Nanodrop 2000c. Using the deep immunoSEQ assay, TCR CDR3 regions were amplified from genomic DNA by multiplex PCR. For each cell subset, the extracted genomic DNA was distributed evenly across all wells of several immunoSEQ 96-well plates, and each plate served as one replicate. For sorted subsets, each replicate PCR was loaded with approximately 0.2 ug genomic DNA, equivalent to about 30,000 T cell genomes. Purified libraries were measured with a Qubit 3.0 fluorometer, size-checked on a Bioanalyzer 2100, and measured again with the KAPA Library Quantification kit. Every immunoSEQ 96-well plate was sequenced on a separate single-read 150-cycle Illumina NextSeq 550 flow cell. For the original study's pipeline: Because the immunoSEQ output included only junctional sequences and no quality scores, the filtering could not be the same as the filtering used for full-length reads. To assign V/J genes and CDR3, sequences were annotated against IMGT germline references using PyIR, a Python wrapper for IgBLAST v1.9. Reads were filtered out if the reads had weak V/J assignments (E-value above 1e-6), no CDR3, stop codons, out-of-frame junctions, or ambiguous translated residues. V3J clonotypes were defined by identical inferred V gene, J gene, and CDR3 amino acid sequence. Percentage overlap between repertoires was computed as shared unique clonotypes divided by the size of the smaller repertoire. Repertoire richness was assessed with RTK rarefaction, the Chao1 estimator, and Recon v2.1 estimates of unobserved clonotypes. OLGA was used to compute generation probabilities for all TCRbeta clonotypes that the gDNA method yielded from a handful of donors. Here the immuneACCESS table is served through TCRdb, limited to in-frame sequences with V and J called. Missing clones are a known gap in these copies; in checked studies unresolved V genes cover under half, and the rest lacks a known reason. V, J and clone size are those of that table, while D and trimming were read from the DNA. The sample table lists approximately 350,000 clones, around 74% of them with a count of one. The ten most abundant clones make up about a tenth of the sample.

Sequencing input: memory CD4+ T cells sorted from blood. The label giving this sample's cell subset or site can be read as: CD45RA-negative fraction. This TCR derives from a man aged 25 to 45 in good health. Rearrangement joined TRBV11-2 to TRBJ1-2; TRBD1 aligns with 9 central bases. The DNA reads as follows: TGTGCCAGCAGCTCCCTAAGGGGTCGCCGGGACAGGGACTATGGCTACACCTTC. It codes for CASSSLRGRRDRDYGYTF.